The 13 T cell receptor beta chains presented below share a single source sample, sequenced in a study of blood T cell repertoires in COVID-19. Sequencing was performed with immunoSEQ multiplex PCR; in TCRdb, only in-frame clones are kept and a portion is missing. Here the sample spans about 250,000 clones, under 90% being singletons. The sequencing sample was made of PBMCs or T cells enriched from blood (not recorded which). These TCRs come from a man aged 40-55 years who had recovered from COVID-19.

A word on this clone: This CDR3 is also generated by other DNA sequences in the sample. CDR3 sequence (DNA): TGTGCCAGCAGTTACTCGGGGGGGCCAACAGATACGCAGTATTTT. It encodes CASSYSGGPTDTQYF. The chain links TRBV6-5 to TRBJ2-3; D might be TRBD2 (7 bases). There are 15 residues in the CDR3. Germline CDR1 is MNHEY and CDR2 is SVGAGI. Trimming removed 0 bases at V and 3 bases at J, with 10 bases between.

The chain joins TRBV5-1 to TRBJ2-5; TRBD2 matches 12 bases. V shed 1 base, J shed 1 base, and the junction held 5 bases outside the gene matches. Germline V gives CDR1 SGHRS, CDR2 YFSETQ. The CDR3 covers 17 residues. CDR3 DNA: TGCGCCAGCAGCTTGTTAGGACTAGCGGGGTTCCAAGAGACCCAGTACTTC. Translation: CASSLLGLAGFQETQYF.

The chain links TRBV18 to TRBJ2-2; 9 nucleotides agree with TRBD1. The CDR3 length is 16 residues. V was clipped by 3 bases and J by 1 base; unmatched bases: 3. From germline, CDR1 is KGHSH and CDR2 LQKENI. CDR3 protein: CASSPGTGRNTGELFF. The CDR3, as DNA: TGTGCCAGCTCACCTGGGACAGGGAGGAACACCGGGGAGCTGTTTTTT. Combining the CDR3 with reference TRBV18 and TRBJ2-2 gives the whole variable domain NAGVMQNPRHLVRRRGQEARLRCSPMKGHSHVYWYRQLPEEGLKFMVYLQKENIIDESGMPKERFSAEFPKEGPSILRIQQVVRGDSAAYFCASSPGTGRNTGELFFGEGSRLTVL.

The rearrangement links TRBV29-1 to TRBJ1-1, with 7 nucleotides matching TRBD1. This CDR3 is built from 12 residues. CDR1 SQVTM and CDR2 ANQGSEA come from the germline V gene. Trimming took 1 base from V and 7 from J; bases not matched to a gene: 3. The CDR3 sequence is CSVEVGGFEAFF. The CDR3 nucleotides are TGCAGCGTTGAAGTAGGGGGCTTTGAAGCTTTCTTT. The full variable domain, completed using reference TRBV29-1 and TRBJ1-1, is SAVISQKPSRDICQRGTSLTIQCQVDSQVTMMFWYRQQPGQSLTLIATANQGSEATYESGFVIDKFPISRPNLTFSTLTVSNMSPEDSSIYLCSVEVGGFEAFFGQGTRLTVV.

In its sample, this clone was seen many times. The CDR3 coding sequence is TGTGCTAGTGGTTTGGTACAGGACCCCCCGGAGACCCAGTACTTC. It translates to CASGLVQDPPETQYF. The chain is built from TRBV12-5 and TRBJ2-5; a weak D match, TRBD1 (5 bases). This CDR3 comprises 15 residues. From germline, CDR1 is LGHNT and CDR2 FRNRAP. Trimming removed 0 bases at V and 5 bases at J, with 13 bases between. Supplemented by reference TRBV12-5 and TRBJ2-5, the full variable domain reads DARVTQTPRHKVTEMGQEVTMRCQPILGHNTVFWYRQTMMQGLELLAYFRNRAPLDDSGMPKDRFSAEMPDATLATLKIQPSEPRDSAVYFCASGLVQDPPETQYFGPGTRLLVL.

The CDR3, as DNA: TGTGCCAGCAGTTTACGAGGGACTAGCGGCCACAATGAGCAGTTCTTC. Amino acid sequence: CASSLRGTSGHNEQFF. The chain is built from TRBV27 and TRBJ2-1; 11 bases align to TRBD2. Germline lookup yields CDR1 MNHEY and CDR2 SMNVEV (reference sequence). The CDR3 is 16 residues long. V lost 2 bases and J lost 5; bases outside the gene matches: 5.

The genes are TRBV19 and TRBJ1-6, with D possibly matching TRBD1 (6 bases). V was cut by 2 bases and J by 0 bases, with 11 bases left in between. This CDR3 region has 17 residues. Per germline, CDR1 LNHDA and CDR2 SQIVND (reference sequence). The CDR3 sequence is CASSITGQSSYNSPLHF. The CDR3 DNA follows: TGTGCCAGTAGTATAACAGGGCAGAGCTCCTATAATTCACCCCTCCACTTT.

The chain employs TRBV6-2 or TRBV6-3 and TRBJ2-1; 7 bases map to TRBD2. Trimming removed 5 bases from V and 8 bases from J; junction bases left unmatched: 15. CDR3 length: 16 amino acids. From germline, CDR1 is MNHEY and CDR2 SVGEGT. The CDR3 region has the DNA TGTGCCAGCAGTATTCTAGCGGTTTCTTGGTTGTATGAGCAGTTCTTC. As protein: CASSILAVSWLYEQFF.

The chain's CDR3 is CSPWRNYGYTF. The CDR3 DNA is TGCTCCCCATGGAGGAACTATGGCTACACCTTC. This sequence joins TRBV20-1 and TRBJ1-2; no clear D gene. The CDR3 covers 11 residues. CDR1 and CDR2 (germline): DFQATT, SNEGSKA (reference sequence).

V is TRBV7-8 and J is TRBJ1-1; possibly TRBD1 for D (5 bases). Trimming pared 5 bases from V and 1 base from J, leaving 14 bases between. This CDR3 has 15 amino acids. Looked up from germline, CDR1 is SGHVS and CDR2 is FQNEAQ. The CDR3 here is CASSPNYGQNTEAFF. As DNA, the CDR3 is TGTGCCAGCAGCCCAAACTACGGACAGAACACTGAAGCTTTCTTT. The full variable domain, completed using reference TRBV7-8 and TRBJ1-1, is GAGVSQSPRYKVAKRGQDVALRCDPISGHVSLFWYQQALGQGPEFLTYFQNEAQLDKSGLPSDRFFAERPEGSVSTLKIQRTQQEDSAVYLCASSPNYGQNTEAFFGQGTRLTVV.

The chain recombines TRBV30 with TRBJ2-7; TRBD1 is a possible D gene (6 bases). Trimming removed 0 bases at V and 13 bases at J, with 13 bases between. CDR3 length equals 11 residues. Germline values: CDR1 GTSNPN, CDR2 SVGIG (reference sequence). For the CDR3, the DNA is TGTGCCTGGAGTGTCAGGGGCCTGATATACTTC. Translation: CAWSVRGLIYF.

The chain combines TRBV6-5 with TRBJ1-6; 9 positions agree with TRBD1. The CDR3 is made up of 15 amino acids. The V and J ends lost 4 bases and 9 bases, in that order; junction bases with no gene match: 7. CDR1 and CDR2 from the germline V gene are MNHEY and SVGAGI. The CDR3 nucleotides are TGTGCCAGCAGTTTTTGGACAGGGGAGATTTCACCCCTCCACTTT. This codes for CASSFWTGEISPLHF.

V is TRBV2 and J is TRBJ1-2; D remains ambiguous. The germline V and J ends were trimmed by 3 bases and 0 bases, with 14 bases remaining between them. Germline assignment: CDR1 SNHLY and CDR2 FYNNEI. CDR3 size: 16 residues. CDR3 in DNA: TGTGCCAGCAGTGATAGTCTGGCGGCCCCTAACTATGGCTACACCTTC. It specifies CASSDSLAAPNYGYTF.